A single sample gave rise to the 27 T cell receptor beta chains below, sequenced in a study of memory CD4+ T cells and cytomegalovirus serostatus. Single viable CD3+CD4+CD8-CD45RO+ cells were sorted as the memory CD4+ T cells. This table comes from immunoSEQ multiplex PCR, and its TCRdb copy is limited to in-frame clones, with some not included. The sample consists of over 60,000 clones, roughly three quarters of them appearing once. The source material was memory CD4+ T cells from blood. The source is an adult in good health and CMV-seronegative.

This chain connects TRBV2 to TRBJ1-4; 8 bases are a match to TRBD1. The V gene's germline CDR1 is SNHLY and CDR2 FYNNEI. The CDR3 has 14 amino acids. Losses at the gene ends were 7 bases for V and 7 bases for J; bases not matched to a gene: 8. Here the CDR3 reads CASKIDRGIEKLFF. CDR3 coding DNA: TGTGCCAGCAAGATCGACAGGGGTATTGAAAAACTGTTTTTT.

The chain couples TRBV7-6 to TRBJ2-3; possible D gene TRBD2, 6 bases. CDR1 and CDR2 from the germline V gene are SGHVS and FNYEAQ. V was trimmed by 6 bases and J by 3 bases, leaving 13 bases between them. The CDR3 is 14 residues long. CDR3 region: CASRRIAATDTQYF. In DNA form, the CDR3 reads TGTGCCAGCAGACGAATAGCGGCAACAGATACGCAGTATTTT.

V usage is TRBV10-2 and J usage is TRBJ2-3; TRBD1 might be the D (6 bases). The V gene's germline CDR1 is WSHSY and CDR2 SAAADI. The length of the CDR3 is 13 residues. V dropped 5 bases and J dropped 2 bases, with 8 bases sitting between them. The CDR3 DNA reads TGCGCCAGCAGTAGGGGGTCCACAGATACGCAGTATTTT. It yields the protein CASSRGSTDTQYF.

The CDR3 region has the DNA TGTGCCAGCAGTCGCCGGTACTACGAGCAGTACTTC. Its protein is CASSRRYYEQYF. V is TRBV6-7 and J is TRBJ2-7; D is undetermined. TRBV6-7 is flagged as an ORF with uncertain function. The ends were cut back, 5 bases at V and 3 bases at J, with 8 bases in the middle. The CDR3 runs 12 residues.

The chain joins TRBV2 to TRBJ2-3; D is unresolved. This CDR3 contains 14 residues. Germline CDR1 SNHLY, CDR2 FYNNEI. V lost 6 bases and J lost 0, with 10 bases in between. The CDR3 sequence: CASSEMTSTDTQYF. The CDR3 bases are TGTGCCAGCAGCGAAATGACTAGCACAGATACGCAGTATTTT.

In this sample, this clone is medium-sized. The identical CDR3 is also encoded by other nucleotide sequences in the sample. The V call is TRBV30, the J call TRBJ1-5; no definite D call. This CDR3 is 13 amino acids long. Germline V gene sequence: CDR1 GTSNPN, CDR2 SVGIG (reference sequence). Trimming stripped 2 bases from V and 0 bases from J, with 5 bases between. CDR3 bases: TGTGCCTGGAGTATGGATAGCAATCAGCCCCAGCATTTT. It codes for CAWSMDSNQPQHF. The full variable domain, with the rest looked up from reference TRBV30 and TRBJ1-5, is SQTIHQWPATLVQPVGSPLSLECTVEGTSNPNLYWYRQAAGRGLQLLFYSVGIGQISSEVPQNLSASRPQDRQFILSSKKLLLSDSGFYLCAWSMDSNQPQHFGDGTRLSIL.

The chain employs TRBV7-2 and TRBJ2-1; no definite D call. This CDR3 has 12 amino acids. Germline CDR1 SGHTA, CDR2 FQGNSA. Trimming cost V 2 bases and J 7 bases, with 6 bases left between them. The CDR3 spells CASSLTRNEQFF. CDR3 DNA sequence: TGTGCCAGCAGCTTAACCAGGAATGAGCAGTTCTTC.

This chain uses TRBV7-8 with TRBJ2-3; D might be TRBD1 or TRBD2, each matching 5 bases. The V gene lost 1 base and the J gene lost 4 bases, with 12 bases spanning the gap. The CDR3 length is 15 residues. CDR1 is SGHVS and CDR2 is FQNEAQ in the germline V gene. As DNA, the CDR3 is TGTGCCAGCAGCTTAGAACCAGGGCGGGCAGATACGCAGTATTTT. Its translation: CASSLEPGRADTQYF. The full variable domain, with the rest looked up from reference TRBV7-8 and TRBJ2-3, is GAGVSQSPRYKVAKRGQDVALRCDPISGHVSLFWYQQALGQGPEFLTYFQNEAQLDKSGLPSDRFFAERPEGSVSTLKIQRTQQEDSAVYLCASSLEPGRADTQYFGPGTRLTVL.

This clone was seen more than once but under ten times. The chain uses TRBV25-1 and TRBJ2-2, with a weak D call TRBD1 (5 bases). The ends were cut back, 6 bases at V and 4 bases at J, with 15 bases in the middle. This CDR3 comprises 15 residues. The germline CDR1 and CDR2 sequences are MGHDK and SYGVNS. CDR3 amino acids: CASSANTQGTGELFF. CDR3 in DNA: TGTGCCAGCAGCGCAAACACCCAGGGCACCGGGGAGCTGTTTTTT.

CDR3 nucleotide sequence: TGTGCCAGCAGCTTGCAGTACAATGAGCAGTTCTTC. Its protein product is CASSLQYNEQFF. This sequence joins TRBV7-8 and TRBJ2-1; D uncertain. CDR3 length equals 12 residues. The germline V gene encodes CDR1 SGHVS and CDR2 FQNEAQ. Trimming left V 3 bases short and J 4 bases short, with 4 bases between.

The chain has TRBV6-5 and TRBJ2-1; no firm D call. The CDR3 is 11 residues long. Germline V gene sequence: CDR1 MNHEY, CDR2 SVGAGI. V lost 7 bases and J lost 1, with 2 bases in between. The CDR3 reads CASNSYNEQFF. The CDR3 bases are TGTGCCAGCAATTCCTACAATGAGCAGTTCTTC.

This clone has only a few counts. The chain is built from TRBV7-3 and TRBJ2-2; 14 nucleotides match TRBD2. After removal of 5 bases from V and 4 bases from J, the junction contained 6 bases not matched to a gene. Germline CDR1 reads SGHTA; CDR2 reads FQGTGA. The CDR3 loop spans 17 amino acids. CDR3 amino acids: CASSTGLAGVGTGELFF. For the CDR3, the DNA is TGTGCCAGCAGCACGGGACTAGCGGGAGTCGGCACCGGGGAGCTGTTTTTT.

This clone came up once. This chain joins TRBV6-4 and TRBJ2-1; no firm D call. The CDR3 extends over 15 amino acids. Germline values: CDR1 MRHNA, CDR2 SNTAGT. The V end was cut by 0 bases, the J end by 8 bases, with 14 bases between. This CDR3 reads CASSDSPRSLDEQFF. The CDR3 DNA follows: TGTGCCAGCAGTGACTCACCCCGCTCGTTGGATGAGCAGTTCTTC.

The chain employs TRBV5-1 and TRBJ1-1; D is undetermined. Per germline, CDR1 SGHRS and CDR2 YFSETQ. There are 14 residues in the CDR3. Trimming stripped 4 bases from V and 1 base from J, with 11 bases between. The CDR3 nucleotides are TGCGCCAGCAGCCGAAATACAGAGAACACTGAAGCTTTCTTT. As protein: CASSRNTENTEAFF.

The V and J genes are TRBV29-1 and TRBJ1-3; the D is unclear. The V end was cut by 3 bases, the J end by 2 bases, with 5 bases between. The germline gives CDR1 SQVTM, CDR2 ANQGSEA. The CDR3 is 12 residues long. This chain's CDR3 is CSVEGPGNTIYF. DNA for the CDR3: TGCAGCGTTGAGGGCCCTGGAAACACCATATATTTT.

The table lists this clone with a count of one. CDR3 coding DNA: TGTGCCAGCAGGGGGGGACGAGGGAGCTACACCTTC. Its protein product is CASRGGRGSYTF. The rearrangement joins TRBV28 to TRBJ1-2; tentative D call: TRBD1 (5 bases). Per the germline V gene, CDR1 is MDHEN and CDR2 is SYDVKM. This CDR3 region has 12 residues. V was clipped by 6 bases and J by 9 bases, with 14 bases between them.

The rearrangement links TRBV7-2 to TRBJ2-7, with TRBD2 matching 8 bases. Unmatched junction bases numbered 7, after V lost 6 bases and J lost 6 bases. The CDR3 is 13 residues long. Germline CDR1 SGHTA, CDR2 FQGNSA. CDR3 nucleotides: TGTGCCAGCAGAGGCGGGACTAGTGGCGAGCAGTACTTC. This encodes CASRGGTSGEQYF.

The V call is TRBV7-9, the J call TRBJ1-1; D gene unclear. The CDR3 is 13 residues long. Germline-derived CDR1 and CDR2 are SEHNR and FQNEAQ (reference sequence). Trimming stripped 0 bases from V and 4 bases from J, with 6 bases between. The CDR3: CASSLAEGTEAFF. The CDR3 DNA is TGTGCCAGCAGCTTAGCGGAGGGCACTGAAGCTTTCTTT.

The chain has TRBV4-1 and TRBJ1-4, with D perhaps matching TRBD1 (6 bases). The CDR3 loop spans 16 amino acids. With 1 base removed from V and 7 bases from J, the gap between germline ends came to 16 bases. The V gene's germline CDR1 is MGHRA and CDR2 YSYEKL. CDR3 bases: TGCGCCAGCAGCCAAGGGCGGGCGGACAGTCGTGAAAAACTGTTTTTT. Its protein product is CASSQGRADSREKLFF.

This clone was counted a few times. This chain joins TRBV18 and TRBJ1-5; 9 positions agree with TRBD1. V shed 1 base, J shed 7 bases, and the junction held 8 bases outside the gene matches. Germline CDR1 and CDR2: KGHSH and LQKENI. CDR3 length equals 16 residues. The CDR3 DNA sequence: TGTGCCAGCTCACCACTAGGGGGACAGGGTGGCCAGCCCCAGCATTTT. This codes for CASSPLGGQGGQPQHF.

V is TRBV10-1 and J is TRBJ2-7; 10 positions agree with TRBD1. The CDR3 spans 18 residues. The junction had 11 bases not matched to a gene; V was cut back by 2 bases and J by 1 base. Germline CDR1 and CDR2: WNHNN and SYGVQD (reference sequence). Here the CDR3 reads CASSERGTGDGGSYEQYF. The CDR3 DNA is TGCGCCAGCAGTGAGCGAGGGACAGGGGACGGCGGGTCCTACGAGCAGTACTTC.

This clone was picked up one time. The chain links TRBV5-6 to TRBJ1-2; D not certain. V lost 0 bases, J lost 0 bases, and 9 bases lay in between. The CDR3 has 15 residues. Germline values: CDR1 SGHDT, CDR2 YYEEEE. The CDR3 nucleotides are TGTGCCAGCAGCTTGGGCGGGCCAGCTAACTATGGCTACACCTTC. It translates to CASSLGGPANYGYTF.

The V and J genes are TRBV6-5 and TRBJ1-1; D perhaps matches TRBD1 (6 bases). The CDR3 covers 11 residues. Trimming left V 6 bases short and J 10 bases short, with 12 bases between. Germline lookup yields CDR1 MNHEY and CDR2 SVGAGI. CDR3 in amino acids: CASSQGFGAFF. The DNA of the CDR3 is TGTGCCAGCAGCCAGGGGTTTGGAGCTTTCTTT.

The chain recombines TRBV30 with TRBJ1-6, with D unresolved. Germline V CDR1 and CDR2: GTSNPN, SVGIG (reference sequence). Deletions cut 4 bases from V and 3 bases from J, with 7 bases between. The CDR3 sequence is 13 residues long. The CDR3 region is CAWKVSYNSPLHF. The CDR3 nucleotides are TGTGCCTGGAAGGTCAGCTATAATTCACCCCTCCACTTT.

This chain connects TRBV9 to TRBJ1-1; a weak D match, TRBD1 (6 bases). V was shortened by 0 bases and J by 2 bases, with 11 bases between the two germline ends. This CDR3 contains 15 residues. Germline lookup yields CDR1 SGDLS and CDR2 YYNGEE. The CDR3 here is CASSVGGGANTEAFF. In DNA, the CDR3 is TGTGCCAGCAGCGTAGGTGGGGGCGCTAACACTGAAGCTTTCTTT.

J is TRBJ2-1 and V is TRBV7-3; 13 bases map to TRBD2. Trimming removed 4 bases from V and 4 bases from J; junction bases left unmatched: 4. In germline, CDR1 is SGHTA, CDR2 FQGTGA. This CDR3 is 16 amino acids long. The CDR3 DNA reads TGTGCCAGCAGCTCCGGACTAGCGGGAGCTTACAATGAGCAGTTCTTC. Translating it yields CASSSGLAGAYNEQFF.

The chain uses TRBV7-8 and TRBJ1-4; no clear D. V lost 1 base, J lost 5 bases, and 2 bases lay in between. Germline-derived CDR1 and CDR2 are SGHVS and FQNEAQ. The CDR3 is 12 amino acids. The CDR3 region has the DNA TGTGCCAGCAGCTTAGGAAATGAAAAACTGTTTTTT. Translation: CASSLGNEKLFF.